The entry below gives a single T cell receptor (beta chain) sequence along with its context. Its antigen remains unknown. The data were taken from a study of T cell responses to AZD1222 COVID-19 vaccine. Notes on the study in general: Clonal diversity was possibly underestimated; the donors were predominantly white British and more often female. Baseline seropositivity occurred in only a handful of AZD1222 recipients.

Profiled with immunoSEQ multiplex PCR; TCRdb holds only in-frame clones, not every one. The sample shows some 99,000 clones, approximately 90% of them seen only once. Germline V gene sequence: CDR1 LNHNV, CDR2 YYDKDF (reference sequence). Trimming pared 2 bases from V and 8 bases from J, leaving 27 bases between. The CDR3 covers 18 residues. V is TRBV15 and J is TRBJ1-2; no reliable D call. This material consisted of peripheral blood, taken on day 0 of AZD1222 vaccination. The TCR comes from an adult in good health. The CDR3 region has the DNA TGTGCCACCAGCAGACGATTCCCGTTTCTTAGGGCCCTCCTAGGCTACACCTTC. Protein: CATSRRFPFLRALLGYTF.